The present TCR beta chain was sequenced within a study of blood T cell repertoires in COVID-19. The wider study: The study drew acute and convalescent COVID-19 samples from the United States, Italy and Spain. Sample material is recorded as cDNA or gDNA derived from T cells, B-cell-depleted T cells, or PBMCs.

As originally analysed: Estimation of nucleated cell counts relied on the amplification of reference gene primers. Sequencing used immunoSEQ multiplex PCR; TCRdb keeps in-frame clones, though not all of them. The DNA gave D and trimming, while V, J and clone size come from that table. Seen here are around 170,000 clones, around nine tenths observed once, and the top ten hold 0.55% to 0.6%. From germline, CDR1 is MNHNY and CDR2 SVGAGI (reference sequence). The CDR3 is made up of 17 amino acids. The V segment lost 5 bases and the J segment 4 bases; nucleotides outside the gene matches: 14. The chain carries TRBV6-6 and TRBJ1-2, with 9 bases matching TRBD1. The sequencing sample was made of peripheral blood. This receptor was obtained from a man in his fifties or sixties with COVID-19, enrolled during active disease. Here the CDR3 reads CASSLGQGRSLVYGYTF. Here the CDR3 DNA reads TGTGCCAGCAGTCTAGGACAGGGGAGGTCTTTGGTCTATGGCTACACCTTC.